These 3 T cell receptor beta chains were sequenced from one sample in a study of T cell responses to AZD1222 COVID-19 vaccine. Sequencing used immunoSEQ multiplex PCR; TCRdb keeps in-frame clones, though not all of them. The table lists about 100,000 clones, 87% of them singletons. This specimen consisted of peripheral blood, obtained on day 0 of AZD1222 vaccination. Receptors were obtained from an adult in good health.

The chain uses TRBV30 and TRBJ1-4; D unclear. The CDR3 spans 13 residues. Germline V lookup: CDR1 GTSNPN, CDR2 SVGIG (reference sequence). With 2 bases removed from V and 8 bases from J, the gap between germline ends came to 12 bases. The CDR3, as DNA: TGTGCCTGGAGTCCCAGAGCAGGCGAAAAACTGTTTTTT. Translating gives CAWSPRAGEKLFF.

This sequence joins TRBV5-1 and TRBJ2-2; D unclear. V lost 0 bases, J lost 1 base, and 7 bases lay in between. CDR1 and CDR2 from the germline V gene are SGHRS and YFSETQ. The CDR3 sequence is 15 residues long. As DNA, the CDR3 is TGCGCCAGCAGCTTGGTTCCGAAGAACACCGGGGAGCTGTTTTTT. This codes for CASSLVPKNTGELFF.

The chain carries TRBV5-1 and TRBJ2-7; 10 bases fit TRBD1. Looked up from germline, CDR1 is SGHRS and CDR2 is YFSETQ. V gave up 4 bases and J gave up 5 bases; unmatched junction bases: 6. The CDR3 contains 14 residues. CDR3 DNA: TGCGCCAGCAGCAGGGACAGGGGTTGGGACGAGCAGTACTTC. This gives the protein CASSRDRGWDEQYF. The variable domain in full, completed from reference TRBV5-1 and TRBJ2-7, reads KAGVTQTPRYLIKTRGQQVTLSCSPISGHRSVSWYQQTPGQGLQFLFEYFSETQRNKGNFPGRFSGRQFSNSRSEMNVSTLELGDSALYLCASSRDRGWDEQYFGPGTRLTVT.